These 20 T cell receptor beta chains were all obtained from the same sample, sequenced in a study of blood T cell repertoires in COVID-19 (dated by TCRdb to about 2020). The library was produced with the immunoSEQ multiplex PCR assay. Sourced from immuneACCESS, this table was stored by TCRdb with only in-frame sequences that have V and J called. A share of the clones is absent; for the studies checked, an unresolved V gene accounts for under half, and the remainder has no known explanation. In this sample the table shows approximately 220,000 clones, 81% of which occur a single time. About 8% of the sample belongs to the ten largest clones. Sequenced: peripheral blood. These receptors were taken from a woman older than 75 with acute or convalescent COVID-19.

V is TRBV7-3 and J is TRBJ2-2; 7 bases map to TRBD1. The CDR3 consists of 15 residues. Germline lookup yields CDR1 SGHTA and CDR2 FQGTGA. V lost 8 bases, J lost 8 bases, and 14 bases stayed unmatched. CDR3 region: CASQSQAGGLGELFF. The CDR3 coding sequence is TGTGCCAGCCAATCCCAGGCAGGGGGATTAGGGGAGCTGTTTTTT.

This chain connects TRBV6-2 or TRBV6-3 to TRBJ2-3, with a possible D match to TRBD2 (6 bases). The CDR3 spans 16 residues. The ends were cut back, 5 bases at V and 0 bases at J, with 15 bases in the middle. The germline gives CDR1 MNHEY, CDR2 SVGEGT. Here the CDR3 reads CASSGRYPDSTDTQYF. The CDR3 DNA sequence: TGTGCCAGCAGTGGGAGGTACCCTGATAGCACAGATACGCAGTATTTT.

This clone was observed many times. The chain has TRBV6-5 and TRBJ1-6, with D unclear. The CDR3 is made up of 14 amino acids. V lost 7 bases to trimming and J lost 5 bases, with 12 bases between them. Per the germline V gene, CDR1 is MNHEY and CDR2 is SVGAGI. CDR3 residues: CASNLGSDNSPLHF. CDR3 coding DNA: TGTGCCAGCAACCTAGGTTCCGATAATTCACCCCTCCACTTT.

This clone was detected a few times. The V gene is TRBV29-1, the J gene TRBJ1-1; a possible D gene is TRBD1 (5 bases). The V and J ends lost 3 bases and 4 bases respectively, with 15 bases between them. The CDR3 consists of 14 residues. From germline, CDR1 is SQVTM and CDR2 ANQGSEA. CDR3 nucleotides: TGCAGCGTTGATGTTCAGGGTCTAGGCACTGAAGCTTTCTTT. Its translation is CSVDVQGLGTEAFF.

This clone appeared a single time. This same CDR3 is encoded by further DNA sequences in the sample. The rearrangement uses TRBV6-5 and TRBJ2-5, with D uncertain. The V gene lost 0 bases and the J gene lost 5 bases, with 13 bases spanning the gap. Germline-derived CDR1 and CDR2 are MNHEY and SVGAGI. The CDR3 consists of 15 residues. CDR3 nucleotide sequence: TGTGCCAGCAGTTACTCGATGGCGGCTGATGAGACCCAGTACTTC. Its protein is CASSYSMAADETQYF.

The chain has TRBV7-8 and TRBJ1-1, with 7 nucleotides matching TRBD1. Germline V lookup: CDR1 SGHVS, CDR2 FQNEAQ. With 5 bases clipped from V and 10 bases from J, the junction kept 10 bases outside the gene matches. The CDR3 covers 13 residues. The CDR3 DNA reads TGTGCCAGCAGCCTAACAACAGGGGTAGGAGCTTTCTTT. It yields the protein CASSLTTGVGAFF.

The CDR3 protein is CASSQEGSTEAFF. CDR3 DNA: TGCGCCAGCAGCCAAGAGGGGAGCACTGAAGCTTTCTTT. The chain employs TRBV4-1 and TRBJ1-1; D gene unclear. The V gene lost 0 bases and the J gene lost 4 bases, with 6 bases spanning the gap. Per the germline V gene, CDR1 is MGHRA and CDR2 is YSYEKL. CDR3 size: 13 residues.

The rearrangement joins TRBV5-1 to TRBJ1-6; 7 bases line up with TRBD1. The CDR3 has 16 residues. Trimming cost V 5 bases and J 4 bases; bases outside gene matches: 9. Per germline, CDR1 SGHRS and CDR2 YFSETQ. This chain's CDR3 is CASSPGWGQYNSPLHF. For the CDR3, the DNA is TGCGCCAGCAGTCCGGGATGGGGACAGTATAATTCACCCCTCCACTTT.

V gene TRBV7-6 combines with J gene TRBJ2-3; 7 nucleotides align to TRBD2. This CDR3 spans 13 amino acids. Germline lookup yields CDR1 SGHVS and CDR2 FNYEAQ. J lost 6 bases, V lost 1 base, and 1 base had no gene match. As DNA, the CDR3 is TGTGCCAGCAGCTTAGAAGCGGGGGATACGCAGTATTTT. Translating gives CASSLEAGDTQYF.

This chain links TRBV3-1 (or the pseudogene TRBV3-2) with TRBJ2-7, with 10 bases identical to TRBD1. CDR1 LGHDT and CDR2 YNNKEL come from the germline V gene (reference sequence). V shed 2 bases and J 2 bases; nucleotides not matched to a gene: 3. This CDR3 contains 15 residues. The CDR3 sequence: CASSQRGTGAYEQYF. For the CDR3, the DNA is TGTGCCAGCAGCCAAAGAGGGACAGGGGCCTACGAGCAGTACTTC.

The genes are TRBV5-6 and TRBJ2-1; tentative D call: TRBD1 (5 bases). Deletions cut 1 base from V and 10 bases from J, with 9 bases between. CDR1 and CDR2 from the germline V gene are SGHDT and YYEEEE. This CDR3 is built from 12 residues. The CDR3 region has the DNA TGTGCCAGCAGCTTGCAGTGGACAGAGCAGTTCTTC. It translates to CASSLQWTEQFF.

This clone showed up just once. The V gene is TRBV7-8, the J gene TRBJ2-7; the D gene is possibly TRBD1 (6 bases). This CDR3 contains 14 residues. The germline gives CDR1 SGHVS, CDR2 FQNEAQ. V was trimmed by 4 bases and J by 6 bases, leaving 16 bases between them. In DNA, the CDR3 is TGTGCCAGCAGCTCCAGAGGGGGTAGAGGCGAGCAGTACTTC. Its protein product is CASSSRGGRGEQYF.

The rearrangement uses TRBV6-5 and TRBJ1-2, with 8 bases that match TRBD1. The ends lost 0 bases at V and 7 bases at J; junction bases unmatched: 7. The CDR3 is 15 residues long. Germline lookup yields CDR1 MNHEY and CDR2 SVGAGI. CDR3 protein: CASSYSSQGATGYTF. Here the CDR3 DNA reads TGTGCCAGCAGTTACTCGAGTCAGGGGGCAACTGGCTACACCTTC.

The CDR3 nucleotides are TGCAGCGCTGGGACTGCCCGATACAATGAGCAGTTCTTC. Its translation: CSAGTARYNEQFF. The chain uses TRBV29-1 and TRBJ2-1; the D gene is possibly TRBD2 (6 bases). The germline V gene encodes CDR1 SQVTM and CDR2 ANQGSEA. The V and J ends lost 7 bases and 4 bases respectively, with 14 bases between them. This CDR3 comprises 13 residues.

This clone was seen once. The gene calls are TRBV30 and TRBJ2-7, with a tentative D call TRBD2 (11 bases). Trimming pared 5 bases from V and 3 bases from J, leaving 32 bases between. The CDR3 length is 19 residues. Germline lookup yields CDR1 GTSNPN and CDR2 SVGIG (reference sequence). This chain's CDR3 is CAWCAPGQGLAGGIYEQYF. CDR3 nucleotide sequence: TGTGCCTGGTGCGCTCCGGGACAGGGGCTAGCGGGAGGTATCTACGAGCAGTACTTC.

The chain employs TRBV2 and TRBJ1-1, with D maybe TRBD1 (6 bases). The V end lost 5 bases, the J end lost 4 bases, and 17 bases lay between the germline ends. This CDR3 contains 15 residues. The V gene's germline CDR1 is SNHLY and CDR2 FYNNEI. CDR3 sequence: CASSLLRGLSTEAFF. CDR3 nucleotide sequence: TGTGCCAGCAGTCTTCTCAGGGGATTAAGCACTGAAGCTTTCTTT.

Only one count was recorded for this clone. The chain links TRBV6-5 to TRBJ2-7; TRBD2 might be the D (6 bases). This CDR3 has 14 residues. Germline lookup yields CDR1 MNHEY and CDR2 SVGAGI. Trimming left V 4 bases short and J 3 bases short, with 13 bases between. In nucleotides, the CDR3 is TGTGCCAGCAGTTCGGGGGTCCCCCTCTACGAGCAGTACTTC. Amino acid sequence: CASSSGVPLYEQYF.

The chain couples TRBV5-1 to TRBJ2-2; tentatively, D is TRBD1 (6 bases). The length of the CDR3 is 15 residues. CDR1 is SGHRS and CDR2 is YFSETQ in the germline V gene. The V end lost 2 bases, the J end lost 2 bases, and 10 bases lay between the germline ends. The DNA of the CDR3 is TGCGCCAGCAGCTTCCGGGACAAAAACACCGGGGAGCTGTTTTTT. Protein sequence: CASSFRDKNTGELFF.

This chain links TRBV2 with TRBJ1-6, with a weak D call TRBD1 (6 bases). Germline V gene data show CDR1 as SNHLY and CDR2 as FYNNEI. V gave up 3 bases and J gave up 10 bases, with 13 bases separating them. There are 14 residues in the CDR3. This chain's CDR3 is CASSDRRGPSPLHF. The CDR3, as DNA: TGTGCCAGCAGTGACCGCAGGGGACCCTCACCCCTCCACTTT.

The CDR3 DNA sequence: TGTGCCAGCAGCCCGACAGGGAACAATGAGCAGTTCTTC. It translates to CASSPTGNNEQFF. V usage is TRBV5-4 and J usage is TRBJ2-1, with TRBD1 identical over 7 bases. The CDR3 runs 13 residues. Unmatched junction bases numbered 3, after V lost 4 bases and J lost 5 bases. The germline V gene encodes CDR1 SGHNT and CDR2 YYREEE (reference sequence).